One T cell receptor beta chain is described in this entry. The data originate from a study of blood T cell repertoires in COVID-19. Overall study context: Acute and convalescent COVID-19 specimens originated in the United States, Italy and Spain. Sample material is recorded as cDNA or gDNA derived from T cells, B-cell-depleted T cells, or PBMCs.

Unmatched junction bases numbered 8, after V lost 6 bases and J lost 5 bases. The CDR3 contains 14 residues. Per germline, CDR1 KGHSH and CDR2 LQKENI. In the original workflow: Amplifying reference gene primers gave estimates of nucleated cell counts. Some clones are missing from TCRdb's copy, which holds only in-frame ones; the method was immunoSEQ multiplex PCR. That table supplies the V and J calls and clone size; D and trimming were determined from the DNA. Here the sample spans over 200,000 clones, 80% to 85% being singletons. V gene TRBV18 combines with J gene TRBJ1-2; 8 bases are shared with TRBD1. This clonotype originated in a man aged 45-65 years with active or convalescent COVID-19. Input material: peripheral blood. CDR3 residues: CASSAGQGLYGYTF. In nucleotides, the CDR3 is TGTGCCAGCTCGGCCGGACAGGGATTATATGGCTACACCTTC.